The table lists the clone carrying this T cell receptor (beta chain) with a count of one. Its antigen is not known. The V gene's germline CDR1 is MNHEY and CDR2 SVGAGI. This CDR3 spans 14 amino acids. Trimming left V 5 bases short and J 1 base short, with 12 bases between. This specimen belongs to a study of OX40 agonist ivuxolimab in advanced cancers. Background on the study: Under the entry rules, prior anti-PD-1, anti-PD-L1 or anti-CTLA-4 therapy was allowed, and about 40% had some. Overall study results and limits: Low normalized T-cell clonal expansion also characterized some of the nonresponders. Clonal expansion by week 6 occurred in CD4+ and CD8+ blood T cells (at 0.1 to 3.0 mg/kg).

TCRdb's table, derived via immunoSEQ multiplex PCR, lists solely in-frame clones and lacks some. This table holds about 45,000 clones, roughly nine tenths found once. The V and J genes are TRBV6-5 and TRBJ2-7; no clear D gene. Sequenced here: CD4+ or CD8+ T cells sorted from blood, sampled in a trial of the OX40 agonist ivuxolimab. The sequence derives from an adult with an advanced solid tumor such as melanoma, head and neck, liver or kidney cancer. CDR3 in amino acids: CASSAIGSSYEQYF. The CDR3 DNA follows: TGTGCCAGCAGTGCGATAGGCAGTTCCTACGAGCAGTACTTC.